The sequence of this T cell receptor beta chain was determined in a study of blood T cell repertoires in COVID-19. Turning to the study itself: Spain, Italy and the United States supplied samples that represented acute and convalescent COVID-19. PBMCs, B-cell-depleted T cells, or T cells provided the cDNA or gDNA that made up the material.

The CDR3 has 15 residues. V shed 0 bases and J shed 0 bases, with 10 bases lying between them. CDR1 is SGDLS and CDR2 is YYNGEE in the germline V gene. Original processing notes: Amplification with reference gene primers provided the estimates of nucleated cell counts. Here immunoSEQ multiplex PCR was the method, and the copy in TCRdb shows in-frame clones only, minus some. The DNA was the basis for D and trimming; V, J and clone size are from that table. The sample contains about 190,000 clones, 80% to 85% of which appear only once. Sequencing was done on a sample of peripheral blood. V is TRBV9 and J is TRBJ2-7; possibly TRBD2 for D (5 bases). This TCR was sampled from a woman aged 40 to 50 with acute or convalescent COVID-19. The DNA for the CDR3 is TGTGCCAGCAGCGTAGAGCCAGGACTCTCCTACGAGCAGTACTTC. Translation: CASSVEPGLSYEQYF.